These T cell receptor beta chains were read from a single sample in a study of blood T cell repertoires in COVID-19. The protocol was immunoSEQ multiplex PCR, while the TCRdb copy is restricted to in-frame clones and leaves out a portion. The sample consists of more than 100,000 clones, around 83% of them appearing once. Sequenced sample: peripheral blood. These receptors were taken from a woman aged 50 to 65 with acute or convalescent COVID-19. Both conserved end residues are part of each CDR3. Each record gives: clone size, V gene, J gene, D gene, CDR3 protein, CDR3 DNA. The D gene is left open where the match is weak. For some rows the clone size is stated as once, few or many, or as a class when expanded; others skip it.

.	TRBV25-1	TRBJ1-3	.	CASSAISGNTIYF	TGTGCCAGCAGTGCTATCTCCGGAAACACCATATATTTT
.	TRBV11-2	TRBJ1-1	TRBD1	CASSQRQGGWAFF	TGTGCCAGCAGCCAGAGACAGGGCGGATGGGCTTTCTTT
few	TRBV4-1	TRBJ2-3	TRBD2	CASSQDGAGGLTDTQYF	TGCGCCAGCAGCCAAGATGGAGCGGGGGGCCTCACAGATACGCAGTATTTT
.	TRBV5-1	TRBJ2-1	.	CASRADTRGNEQFF	TGCGCCAGCAGGGCGGATACGAGAGGCAATGAGCAGTTCTTC
.	TRBV19	TRBJ1-5	.	CASSMGGSDQPQHF	TGTGCCAGTAGTATGGGGGGTTCGGATCAGCCCCAGCATTTT
few	TRBV5-1	TRBJ1-4	TRBD1	CASRPVPGQGGEKLFF	TGCGCCAGCAGACCGGTCCCCGGACAGGGAGGGGAAAAACTGTTTTTT
once	TRBV6-6	TRBJ1-1	.	CASGRRNTEAFF	TGTGCCAGCGGGCGAAGAAACACTGAAGCTTTCTTT
.	TRBV2	TRBJ2-1	TRBD1	CASSIGQGSYNEQFF	TGTGCCAGCAGTATAGGACAGGGGTCCTACAATGAGCAGTTCTTC
.	TRBV6-2/TRBV6-3	TRBJ2-6	.	CASSDPGAGANVLTF	TGTGCCAGCAGTGACCCAGGGGCTGGGGCCAACGTCCTGACTTTC
.	TRBV7-2	TRBJ1-5	TRBD1	CASSSQRTGGNQPQHF	TGTGCCAGCAGCTCACAAAGGACAGGGGGGAATCAGCCCCAGCATTTT
.	TRBV5-1	TRBJ1-6	.	CASSSERSESPLHF	TGCGCCAGCAGCTCCGAGAGGTCCGAATCACCCCTCCACTTT
.	TRBV2	TRBJ1-2	.	CASSERGGGLDGYTF	TGTGCCAGCAGTGAACGGGGGGGAGGGCTCGATGGCTACACCTTC
.	TRBV27	TRBJ1-5	TRBD1	CASSLNPDRALQPQHF	TGTGCCAGCAGTTTAAATCCGGACAGGGCACTTCAGCCCCAGCATTTT
.	TRBV6-1	TRBJ1-5	.	CASSEMPGANQPQHF	TGTGCCAGCAGTGAAATGCCAGGGGCCAATCAGCCCCAGCATTTT
.	TRBV7-3	TRBJ2-1	.	CASSSKGGVYEQFF	TGTGCCAGCAGCTCCAAGGGCGGGGTATATGAGCAGTTCTTC
few	TRBV10-3	TRBJ2-5	TRBD2	CAISESPTSGAETQYF	TGTGCCATCAGTGAGTCACCGACTAGCGGGGCGGAGACCCAGTACTTC
once	TRBV18	TRBJ1-5	TRBD1	CASSEGQGAWQPQHF	TGTGCCAGCTCCGAAGGACAGGGGGCTTGGCAGCCCCAGCATTTT
.	TRBV4-1	TRBJ1-6	TRBD1	CASSQDGTGNNSPLHF	TGCGCCAGCAGCCAAGACGGGACAGGGAATAATTCACCCCTCCACTTT
.	TRBV7-9	TRBJ1-3	TRBD1	CASSLGTGRGAGNTIYF	TGTGCCAGCAGCTTAGGGACAGGCCGAGGGGCTGGAAACACCATATATTTT
.	TRBV23-1	TRBJ1-2	.	CASSHPFESSHGYTF	TGCGCCAGCAGTCATCCCTTTGAGAGTTCTCATGGCTACACCTTC
few	TRBV27	TRBJ1-1	TRBD1	CASKTGRNTEAFF	TGTGCCAGCAAGACAGGGCGGAACACTGAAGCTTTCTTT
.	TRBV7-8	TRBJ1-6	TRBD1	CASSFEGAGNSPLHF	TGTGCCAGCAGCTTCGAGGGGGCGGGTAATTCACCCCTCCACTTT
.	TRBV19	TRBJ1-5	TRBD1	CASSVQGAGSNQPQHF	TGTGCCAGTAGTGTACAGGGGGCAGGAAGCAATCAGCCCCAGCATTTT
.	TRBV7-3	TRBJ2-2	TRBD2	CASSPRVAGTNTGELFF	TGTGCCAGCAGCCCCCGGGTAGCGGGGACGAACACCGGGGAGCTGTTTTTT
.	TRBV28	TRBJ1-2	.	CASSLTGGYGYTF	TGTGCCAGCAGTTTGACAGGCGGTTATGGCTACACCTTC
.	TRBV5-8	TRBJ1-4	.	CASSFFGHNQDEKLFF	TGTGCCAGCAGCTTTTTTGGCCACAACCAGGATGAAAAACTGTTTTTT
.	TRBV12-5	TRBJ2-1	.	CASGLVTSGSEQFF	TGTGCTAGTGGTTTGGTCACAAGTGGCAGTGAGCAGTTCTTC
.	TRBV27	TRBJ2-7	TRBD2	CASSNPLTSGDLREQYF	TGTGCCAGCAGCAACCCCTTAACTAGCGGGGACCTACGAGAGCAGTACTTC
.	TRBV18	TRBJ2-2	.	CASSPPSGAGELFF	TGTGCCAGCTCACCACCTTCCGGGGCCGGGGAGCTGTTTTTT
.	TRBV6-5	TRBJ1-4	TRBD1	CASSQGRREKLFF	TGTGCCAGTTCACAGGGGAGGCGTGAAAAACTGTTTTTT
.	TRBV29-1	TRBJ2-3	TRBD2	CSVEVAGGPDTQYF	TGCAGCGTTGAGGTAGCGGGGGGGCCCGATACGCAGTATTTT
.	TRBV29-1	TRBJ1-2	TRBD1	CSVDIYRGGYGYTF	TGCAGCGTTGATATTTACAGGGGCGGCTATGGCTACACCTTC
.	TRBV12-3/TRBV12-4	TRBJ1-1	.	CASSIMNTEAFF	TGTGCCAGCAGTATCATGAACACTGAAGCTTTCTTT
.	TRBV5-1	TRBJ1-2	TRBD1	CASSVTGLSKYGYTF	TGCGCCAGCAGCGTGACAGGGTTAAGTAAATATGGCTACACCTTC
.	TRBV7-2	TRBJ1-2	TRBD1	CASSRDRRDYGYTF	TGTGCCAGCAGCCGGGACAGGCGTGACTATGGCTACACCTTC
.	TRBV2	TRBJ1-3	.	CASSGLAHSGNTIYF	TGTGCCAGCAGTGGTCTAGCACACTCTGGAAACACCATATATTTT
.	TRBV13	TRBJ2-7	.	CASSLLRLNGTYEQYF	TGTGCCAGCAGCTTACTCCGCCTTAACGGGACCTACGAGCAGTACTTC
.	TRBV19	TRBJ2-1	TRBD2	CASTRTDGGSSYNEQFF	TGTGCCAGTACCAGAACCGACGGGGGGAGCTCCTACAATGAGCAGTTCTTC
.	TRBV21-1	TRBJ2-7	.	CASSDYRLRTADYPYEQYF	TGTGCCAGCAGCGACTACCGACTGAGGACAGCCGATTACCCATACGAGCAGTACTTC
.	TRBV6-6	TRBJ1-5	.	CASSLRPDTLNQPQHF	TGTGCCAGCAGTCTCCGACCCGACACCCTCAATCAGCCCCAGCATTTT
.	TRBV3-1/TRBV3-2	TRBJ2-1	.	CASRSSGSNEQFF	TGTGCCAGCAGATCGAGCGGATCCAATGAGCAGTTCTTC
once	TRBV10-3	TRBJ1-1	.	CAISDWTGGTEAFF	TGTGCCATCAGTGATTGGACCGGAGGGACTGAAGCTTTCTTT
.	TRBV11-3	TRBJ2-3	TRBD1	CASSQGQGSTDTQYF	TGTGCCAGCAGCCAGGGACAGGGGAGCACAGATACGCAGTATTTT
.	TRBV7-9	TRBJ1-6	TRBD1	CASSLGDREASPLHF	TGTGCCAGCAGCTTAGGGGACAGGGAAGCTTCACCCCTCCACTTT
.	TRBV5-1	TRBJ1-2	.	CASSLEGHDYGYTF	TGCGCCAGCAGCTTGGAAGGACACGACTATGGCTACACCTTC
once	TRBV5-1	TRBJ1-1	.	CASSFYQGTNTEAFF	TGCGCCAGCAGCTTTTACCAGGGTACCAACACTGAAGCTTTCTTT
.	TRBV6-6	TRBJ2-1	TRBD2	CASISGGQGNEQFF	TGTGCCAGTATTAGCGGGGGGCAGGGGAATGAGCAGTTCTTC
.	TRBV11-2	TRBJ2-3	.	CASSLEAVPSTDTQYF	TGTGCCAGCAGCTTAGAGGCAGTGCCCTCCACAGATACGCAGTATTTT
.	TRBV21-1	TRBJ1-6	.	CASSKEARTGSHSPLHF	TGTGCCAGCAGCAAAGAGGCCAGGACAGGGTCTCATTCACCCCTCCACTTT
.	TRBV11-2	TRBJ1-1	TRBD1	CASSTTGGSTEAFF	TGTGCCAGCAGCACGACAGGGGGTAGCACTGAAGCTTTCTTT
.	TRBV6-1	TRBJ1-4	TRBD1	CASSEYRGQGEKLFF	TGTGCCAGCAGTGAATACAGGGGGCAGGGTGAAAAACTGTTTTTT
many	TRBV3-1/TRBV3-2	TRBJ1-2	.	CASSQVRQDYGYTF	TGTGCCAGCAGCCAAGTAAGGCAGGACTATGGCTACACCTTC
once	TRBV5-8	TRBJ1-6	TRBD1	CASSLSAGTGNSPLHF	TGTGCCAGCAGCTTGTCGGCCGGGACAGGAAATTCACCCCTCCACTTT
.	TRBV5-6	TRBJ2-4	TRBD1	CASSRRTGTGTVKNIQYF	TGTGCCAGCAGTCGGCGTACCGGGACAGGGACCGTAAAAAACATTCAGTACTTC
once	TRBV30	TRBJ2-7	TRBD2	CAWSVRRGAYEQYF	TGTGCCTGGAGTGTACGGCGGGGGGCCTACGAGCAGTACTTC
few	TRBV10-3	TRBJ1-1	.	CAISGTGENTEAFF	TGTGCCATCAGTGGTACCGGGGAGAACACTGAAGCTTTCTTT
.	TRBV5-1	TRBJ2-1	.	CASSLERGPYNEQFF	TGCGCCAGCAGCTTGGAAAGGGGTCCCTACAATGAGCAGTTCTTC
.	TRBV2	TRBJ2-2	.	CASSGQVLVAGELFF	TGTGCCAGCAGTGGACAGGTCCTTGTAGCCGGGGAGCTGTTTTTT
few	TRBV29-1	TRBJ2-7	.	CSALTGPYEQYF	TGCAGCGCCCTGACAGGACCCTACGAGCAGTACTTC
.	TRBV9	TRBJ2-3	.	CASSVKSLGTDTQYF	TGTGCCAGCAGCGTGAAGAGTCTGGGCACAGATACGCAGTATTTT